The 32 T cell receptor beta chains listed next were all sequenced from one sample in a study of OX40 agonist ivuxolimab in advanced cancers. Repertoires were generated with immunoSEQ multiplex PCR, while TCRdb's copy carries only in-frame clones and drops some. Counted here are over 10,000 clones, approximately 82% occurring once; the ten biggest clones make up about 21%. The sequenced sample was CD4+ or CD8+ T cells sorted from blood, obtained in a trial of the OX40 agonist ivuxolimab. Receptors were obtained from an adult with an advanced solid tumor such as melanoma, head and neck, liver or kidney cancer.

The V call is TRBV19, the J call TRBJ2-7; tentatively, D is TRBD1 (5 bases). V lost 5 bases and J 5 bases, leaving 13 bases between the germline ends. Germline CDR1 reads LNHDA; CDR2 reads SQIVND (reference sequence). The CDR3 spans 13 residues. The CDR3 DNA follows: TGTGCCAGTAGTTCCTATACAGGCGACGAGCAGTACTTC. Translated, it gives CASSSYTGDEQYF.

This rearrangement joins TRBV19 to TRBJ2-2; 7 bases align to TRBD1. After removal of 5 bases from V and 3 bases from J, the junction contained 15 bases not matched to a gene. This CDR3 region has 18 residues. Germline CDR1 reads LNHDA; CDR2 reads SQIVND (reference sequence). The CDR3 coding sequence is TGTGCCAGTAGTGTAACCGACAGGGTAGAAACTTACACCGGGGAGCTGTTTTTT. Translating gives CASSVTDRVETYTGELFF.

The chain has TRBV30 and TRBJ1-6, with 10 bases matching TRBD1. V shed 1 base and J 11 bases; nucleotides not matched to a gene: 11. Germline CDR1 is GTSNPN and CDR2 is SVGIG (reference sequence). The CDR3 contains 16 residues. The DNA for the CDR3 is TGTGCCTGGAGTGAGGGACAGGGGAGTTTTACGGCACCCCTCCACTTT. Encoded protein: CAWSEGQGSFTAPLHF.

The chain employs TRBV6-5 and TRBJ2-7; tentatively, D is TRBD1 (6 bases). This CDR3 contains 14 residues. V was shortened by 6 bases and J by 3 bases, with 15 bases between the two germline ends. CDR1 MNHEY and CDR2 SVGAGI come from the germline V gene. CDR3: CASSMTAGDYEQYF. As DNA, the CDR3 is TGTGCCAGCAGCATGACAGCAGGGGACTACGAGCAGTACTTC.

The rearrangement joins TRBV5-8 to TRBJ1-5, with 8 bases identical to TRBD1. The CDR3 covers 17 residues. Germline V gene sequence: CDR1 SGHTS, CDR2 YDEGEE. The junction had 15 bases not matched to a gene; V was cut back by 3 bases and J by 7 bases. Written as DNA, the CDR3 is TGTGCCAGCAGCTCTCCGTATATAGGACAGGGTAGGCAGCCCCAGCATTTT. Translation gives CASSSPYIGQGRQPQHF. Combining the CDR3 with reference TRBV5-8 and TRBJ1-5 gives the whole variable domain EAGVTQSPTHLIKTRGQQATLRCSPISGHTSVYWYQQALGLGLQFLLWYDEGEERNRGNFPPRFSGRQFPNYSSELNVNALELEDSALYLCASSSPYIGQGRQPQHFGDGTRLSIL.

This sequence joins TRBV6-5 and TRBJ2-5, with 8 positions matching TRBD1. V shed 0 bases and J 5 bases; nucleotides not matched to a gene: 5. The CDR3 runs to 15 residues. Germline V gene lookup returns CDR1 MNHEY and CDR2 SVGAGI. The CDR3 spells CASSYSDRAFETQYF. The CDR3 DNA follows: TGTGCCAGCAGTTACTCGGACAGGGCCTTCGAGACCCAGTACTTC.

The chain joins TRBV5-3 to TRBJ1-1; 8 bases are a match to TRBD1. TRBV5-3 is an ORF, and what it does is uncertain. The V segment lost 8 bases and the J segment 6 bases; nucleotides outside the gene matches: 6. The length of the CDR3 is 12 residues. The CDR3 bases are TGTGCCAGCAAACGACAGGGGTCTGAAGCTTTCTTT. It yields the protein CASKRQGSEAFF.

This sequence joins TRBV5-4 and TRBJ2-5, with 13 bases identical to TRBD2. Germline V gene lookup returns CDR1 SGHNT and CDR2 YYREEE (reference sequence). Unmatched junction bases numbered 9, after V lost 0 bases and J lost 4 bases. CDR3 length equals 18 residues. The CDR3: CASSLERLAGGRGETQYF. CDR3 DNA: TGTGCCAGCAGCTTGGAGCGACTAGCGGGGGGAAGAGGAGAGACCCAGTACTTC.

V usage is TRBV2 and J usage is TRBJ2-3; a possible D gene is TRBD2 (6 bases). The V end lost 8 bases, the J end lost 6 bases, and 24 bases lay between the germline ends. Germline CDR1 is SNHLY and CDR2 is FYNNEI. The CDR3 contains 16 residues. Here the CDR3 DNA reads TGTGCCAGCCCCCAGCCTGGGACTCCACTCCCGGATACGCAGTATTTT. Its translation: CASPQPGTPLPDTQYF.

This chain uses TRBV4-3 with TRBJ1-3; 10 nucleotides line up with TRBD1. This CDR3 is 17 amino acids long. Germline lookup yields CDR1 LGHNA and CDR2 YSLEER. V was pared by 3 bases and J by 0 bases, with 5 bases of the junction left unmatched. The DNA of the CDR3 is TGCGCCAGCAGCCATGGGGACAGGGGTAGCTCTGGAAACACCATATATTTT. This gives the protein CASSHGDRGSSGNTIYF.

The V call is TRBV7-8, the J call TRBJ2-1, with 10 bases that match TRBD2. V dropped 1 base and J dropped 7; count of bases not matched to a gene: 7. Germline values: CDR1 SGHVS, CDR2 FQNEAQ. This CDR3 spans 16 amino acids. The CDR3 DNA reads TGTGCCAGCAGCTTAGGGCCTAGCGGGGGCAGGAATGAGCAGTTCTTC. This codes for CASSLGPSGGRNEQFF.

This chain joins TRBV5-1 and TRBJ2-4, with D tentatively TRBD1 (6 bases). The germline V and J ends were trimmed by 0 bases and 6 bases, with 13 bases remaining between them. The length of the CDR3 is 15 residues. Germline CDR1 reads SGHRS; CDR2 reads YFSETQ. The CDR3, as DNA: TGCGCCAGCAGCTTGGAAGGGGGTCTAAGAAACATTCAGTACTTC. Its protein product is CASSLEGGLRNIQYF. The entire variable domain, with the rest obtained from reference TRBV5-1 and TRBJ2-4, is as follows: KAGVTQTPRYLIKTRGQQVTLSCSPISGHRSVSWYQQTPGQGLQFLFEYFSETQRNKGNFPGRFSGRQFSNSRSEMNVSTLELGDSALYLCASSLEGGLRNIQYFGAGTRLSVL.

The gene calls are TRBV19 and TRBJ2-1, with 10 nucleotides matching TRBD2. V was clipped by 6 bases and J by 4 bases; unmatched bases: 3. Germline CDR1 is LNHDA and CDR2 is SQIVND (reference sequence). This CDR3 contains 14 residues. Written as DNA, the CDR3 is TGTGCCAGTAGCGAGCGGGGGGGGTACAATGAGCAGTTCTTC. Translated: CASSERGGYNEQFF.

This chain uses TRBV5-8 with TRBJ1-1, with 9 positions matching TRBD1. This CDR3 comprises 14 residues. V gave up 6 bases and J gave up 3 bases; unmatched junction bases: 6. Germline lookup yields CDR1 SGHTS and CDR2 YDEGEE. The CDR3, as DNA: TGTGCCAGCATCCCGGGACAGGGTCACACTGAAGCTTTCTTT. It translates to CASIPGQGHTEAFF.

The rearrangement links TRBV7-9 to TRBJ2-7; TRBD1 matches 9 bases. The V gene end was trimmed by 2 bases and the J gene end by 4 bases; junction bases not matched to a gene: 3. Germline CDR1 SEHNR, CDR2 FQNEAQ (reference sequence). CDR3 length: 14 amino acids. The CDR3 sequence is CASSLRDRVYEQYF. DNA of the CDR3: TGTGCCAGCAGCTTAAGGGACAGGGTTTACGAGCAGTACTTC.

CDR3 sequence: CASSLAYGDRGIHF. The CDR3 DNA is TGTGCCAGCAGCTTGGCCTATGGGGACAGGGGCATCCACTTT. The V call is TRBV5-5, the J call TRBJ1-6; 10 bases map to TRBD1. V shed 0 bases, J shed 17 bases, and the junction held 8 bases outside the gene matches. The germline V gene has CDR1 SGHKS and CDR2 YYEKEE (reference sequence). This CDR3 has 14 amino acids.

The chain uses TRBV28 and TRBJ2-1; 7 nucleotides match TRBD2. Germline assignment: CDR1 MDHEN and CDR2 SYDVKM. The trim removed 8 bases at V and 3 bases at J, leaving 7 bases unmatched. The CDR3 totals 14 residues. CDR3 bases: TGTGCCAGCTTGCCGGGGGGAAACTACAATGAGCAGTTCTTC. It translates to CASLPGGNYNEQFF.

The chain combines TRBV7-8 with TRBJ1-4, with D possibly TRBD1 on 6 matching bases. V was pared by 5 bases and J by 0 bases, with 10 bases between. The CDR3 runs 15 residues. The germline gives CDR1 SGHVS, CDR2 FQNEAQ. CDR3 sequence: CASSERQATNEKLFF. Written as DNA, the CDR3 is TGTGCCAGCAGCGAACGACAGGCAACTAATGAAAAACTGTTTTTT. The full variable domain, completed using reference TRBV7-8 and TRBJ1-4, is GAGVSQSPRYKVAKRGQDVALRCDPISGHVSLFWYQQALGQGPEFLTYFQNEAQLDKSGLPSDRFFAERPEGSVSTLKIQRTQQEDSAVYLCASSERQATNEKLFFGSGTQLSVL.

This sequence joins TRBV7-6 and TRBJ1-1; D perhaps matches TRBD1 (5 bases). Germline V lookup: CDR1 SGHVS, CDR2 FNYEAQ. V dropped 2 bases and J dropped 1 base, with 8 bases sitting between them. CDR3 length: 14 amino acids. In DNA form, the CDR3 reads TGTGCCAGCAGCTTAATGGGGGGGAACACTGAAGCTTTCTTT. It yields the protein CASSLMGGNTEAFF.

The V gene is TRBV28, the J gene TRBJ2-3; 8 nucleotides match TRBD1. This CDR3 is 17 amino acids long. V lost 5 bases and J lost 5; bases outside the gene matches: 15. Looked up from germline, CDR1 is MDHEN and CDR2 is SYDVKM. The CDR3 coding sequence is TGTGCCAGCAGTCCTGGTAGATCCGGGACAGGTATAGATACGCAGTATTTT. Translation: CASSPGRSGTGIDTQYF.

The V call is TRBV6-1, the J call TRBJ1-5; TRBD1 is a possible D gene (5 bases). Trimming took 7 bases from V and 1 from J, leaving 14 bases between them. Germline CDR1 and CDR2: MNHNS and SASEGT. CDR3 length equals 15 residues. CDR3 residues: CASINREGSNQPQHF. CDR3 nucleotides: TGTGCCAGCATCAATCGGGAGGGGAGCAATCAGCCCCAGCATTTT.

This chain connects TRBV9 to TRBJ2-4, with TRBD2 as a possible D gene (6 bases). The CDR3 is 15 amino acids. Looked up from germline, CDR1 is SGDLS and CDR2 is YYNGEE. V dropped 2 bases and J dropped 6 bases, with 15 bases sitting between them. CDR3: CASSVGGDTGNIQYF. CDR3 sequence (DNA): TGTGCCAGCAGCGTCGGGGGAGATACAGGAAACATTCAGTACTTC.

The chain employs TRBV29-1 and TRBJ2-7; D is undetermined. V was cut by 4 bases and J by 2 bases, with 9 bases left in between. The germline CDR1 and CDR2 sequences are SQVTM and ANQGSEA. There are 12 residues in the CDR3. Here the CDR3 reads CSVGSSAYEQYF. The CDR3 DNA sequence: TGCAGCGTTGGGAGTTCCGCCTACGAGCAGTACTTC.

The chain employs TRBV30 and TRBJ2-7, with D perhaps TRBD1 (6 bases). Germline CDR1 GTSNPN, CDR2 SVGIG (reference sequence). V lost 3 bases and J 4 bases, leaving 19 bases between the germline ends. The CDR3 totals 15 residues. CDR3 amino acids: CAWRGVGAGSYEQYF. Here the CDR3 DNA reads TGTGCCTGGAGAGGGGTGGGGGCCGGTTCTTACGAGCAGTACTTC. Together with reference TRBV30 and TRBJ2-7, the CDR3 gives the full variable domain: SQTIHQWPATLVQPVGSPLSLECTVEGTSNPNLYWYRQAAGRGLQLLFYSVGIGQISSEVPQNLSASRPQDRQFILSSKKLLLSDSGFYLCAWRGVGAGSYEQYFGPGTRLTVT.

The chain has TRBV27 and TRBJ2-7, with 7 bases that match TRBD1. Germline values: CDR1 MNHEY, CDR2 SMNVEV (reference sequence). The CDR3 spans 16 residues. Losses at the gene ends were 3 bases for V and 0 bases for J; bases not matched to a gene: 8. CDR3 loop: CASSFASGQLSYEQYF. DNA for the CDR3: TGTGCCAGCAGTTTTGCCTCGGGACAGCTCTCCTACGAGCAGTACTTC.

This rearrangement joins TRBV29-1 to TRBJ2-7, with TRBD1 identical over 10 bases. CDR3 size: 14 residues. V was pared by 6 bases and J by 3 bases, with 8 bases of the junction left unmatched. Germline CDR1 is SQVTM and CDR2 is ANQGSEA. The CDR3 DNA reads as TGCAGCGTGGAGAGTCGGACAGGGGGCTACGAGCAGTACTTC. This gives the protein CSVESRTGGYEQYF.

This clone has only one observation. The chain combines TRBV7-9 with TRBJ2-4, with TRBD2 identical over 9 bases. J lost 8 bases, V lost 2 bases, and 10 bases had no gene match. Germline loops: CDR1 SEHNR, CDR2 FQNEAQ (reference sequence). The CDR3 has 16 residues. This chain's CDR3 is CASSLFSSGIRDIQYF. CDR3 in DNA: TGTGCCAGCAGCTTATTTTCTAGCGGGATTAGAGACATTCAGTACTTC.

The rearrangement uses TRBV7-7 and TRBJ2-1, with D uncertain. This CDR3 has 13 amino acids. Germline-derived CDR1 and CDR2 are SSHAT and FNYEAQ (reference sequence). V was trimmed by 4 bases and J by 9 bases, leaving 13 bases between them. The chain's CDR3 is CASSSGSISEQFF. CDR3 DNA: TGTGCCAGCAGCTCAGGATCAATCAGTGAGCAGTTCTTC.

On this clone itself: A junction end diverges from the germline sequence, so it may reflect a read error. This rearrangement joins TRBV11-2 to TRBJ2-5, with 7 nucleotides matching TRBD2. The CDR3 is made up of 16 amino acids. CDR1 and CDR2 from the germline V gene are SGHAT and FQNNGV. Written as DNA, the CDR3 is TGTGCCGGCAGCTCCAAGCGGGGACGAAACCAAGAGACCCAGTACTTC. This encodes CAGSSKRGRNQETQYF.

J is TRBJ2-1 and V is TRBV7-6, with a weak D call TRBD1 (6 bases). Germline CDR1 reads SGHVS; CDR2 reads FNYEAQ. V was cut by 5 bases and J by 8 bases, with 22 bases left in between. The CDR3 is made up of 16 amino acids. CDR3: CASSGQGPSTPHEQFF. The CDR3, as DNA: TGTGCCAGCAGCGGCCAGGGGCCCTCGACGCCCCATGAGCAGTTCTTC.

The chain is built from TRBV4-3 and TRBJ2-4, with D perhaps matching TRBD2 (6 bases). Germline V gene data show CDR1 as LGHNA and CDR2 as YSLEER. V lost 1 base, J lost 9 bases, and 13 bases lay in between. CDR3 size: 14 residues. In DNA, the CDR3 is TGCGCCAGCAGCCAAGGTCTGGAGGGCGGCATTCAGTACTTC. It codes for CASSQGLEGGIQYF.

V usage is TRBV2 and J usage is TRBJ2-7; 8 nucleotides align to TRBD1. J was trimmed by 6 bases and V by 2 bases; bases with no gene match: 0. This CDR3 region has 12 residues. Germline CDR1 is SNHLY and CDR2 is FYNNEI. The CDR3 region has the DNA TGTGCCAGCAGTGAAACAGGGGGCGAGCAGTACTTC. It translates to CASSETGGEQYF.